The 8 T cell receptor beta chains given below trace back to one sample, sequenced in a study of blood T cells in healthy people across ages. The authors ran a second PCR of roughly 6 to 12 cycles using a sample-barcoded 5' primer and a J-beta primer mix. MiXCR, applied by TCRdb to the 5' RACE reads, yields one record per CDR3 protein. The sample carries hundreds of thousands of distinct CDR3 sequences, approximately 35% recorded once. Sequenced input: blood. The origin of the receptors is a man aged 18-30 years in good health.

This clonotype was counted many times. This chain joins TRBV11-1 and TRBJ2-1, with D possibly matching TRBD1 (5 bases). The V and J ends lost 2 bases and 0 bases respectively, with 8 bases between them. The CDR3 is 15 amino acids. Germline CDR1 SGHAT, CDR2 FQDESV (reference sequence). This CDR3 reads CASSLSRGSYNEQFF. DNA for the CDR3: TGTGCCAGCAGCTTATCTAGGGGCTCCTACAATGAGCAGTTCTTC.

The V gene is TRBV29-1, the J gene TRBJ1-2; 8 bases match TRBD1. Germline CDR1 is SQVTM and CDR2 is ANQGSEA. The CDR3 extends over 14 amino acids. The trim removed 3 bases at V and 2 bases at J, leaving 5 bases unmatched. The CDR3 nucleotides read TGCAGCGTTGATTCTCCAGGGGGCAACTATGGCTACACCTTC. Translation: CSVDSPGGNYGYTF.

The gene calls are TRBV4-1 and TRBJ1-1; D remains unclear. The CDR3 sequence is 14 residues long. Trimming shortened V by 3 bases and J by 0 bases, and 8 bases separated the two germline ends. Germline V CDR1 and CDR2: MGHRA, YSYEKL. CDR3 loop: CASSQKTVNTEAFF. DNA for the CDR3: TGCGCCAGCAGCCAGAAAACAGTGAACACTGAAGCTTTCTTT.

J is TRBJ1-2 and V is TRBV7-9; D is perhaps TRBD1 (6 bases). Trimming left V 3 bases short and J 4 bases short, with 12 bases between. Germline V gives CDR1 SEHNR, CDR2 FQNEAQ (reference sequence). The CDR3 covers 14 residues. CDR3 DNA: TGTGCCAGCAGCTTCCCGACAGGTCTCTATGGCTACACCTTC. Translating it yields CASSFPTGLYGYTF.

This clonotype was found many times. The rearrangement uses TRBV12-3 or TRBV12-4 and TRBJ2-7, with 8 bases matching TRBD2. J was trimmed by 6 bases and V by 5 bases; bases with no gene match: 12. The length of the CDR3 is 15 residues. The CDR3 sequence is CASSRWLGLVGEQYF. CDR3 nucleotide sequence: TGTGCCAGCAGTCGTTGGTTGGGACTAGTTGGCGAGCAGTACTTC.

As regards this clonotype: With a much larger clone just one base away, this may be a read error. The chain is built from TRBV5-5 and TRBJ2-7; weak D call: TRBD2 (5 bases). CDR3 length: 13 amino acids. CDR1 and CDR2 (germline): SGHKS, YYEKEE (reference sequence). The CDR3 protein is CAGRPGDSYEQYF. CDR3 DNA sequence: TGTGCCGGCAGACCCGGGGACTCCTACGAGCAGTACTTC.

Many counts were recorded for this clonotype. This rearrangement joins TRBV12-3 or TRBV12-4 to TRBJ2-5; D gene ambiguous. Trimming removed 3 bases at V and 4 bases at J, with 6 bases between. This CDR3 has 12 amino acids. CDR3 in amino acids: CASSFIGETQYF. For the CDR3, the DNA is TGTGCCAGCAGTTTCATTGGAGAGACCCAGTACTTC.

This clonotype was seen a handful of times. In DNA form, the CDR3 reads TGCAGTGCTAGGGGGGCGACGGGCAATCAGCCCCAGCATTTT. Translation gives CSARGATGNQPQHF. The J gene is TRBJ1-5, the V gene TRBV20-1; tentatively, D is TRBD1 (6 bases). The CDR3 runs to 14 residues. Trimming stripped 3 bases from V and 2 bases from J, with 11 bases between. The germline V gene encodes CDR1 DFQATT and CDR2 SNEGSKA (reference sequence).